This T cell receptor (beta chain) appears in the sequencing data of a study of blood T cell repertoires in COVID-19. Study-level background: The study drew acute and convalescent COVID-19 samples from the United States, Italy and Spain. PBMCs, B-cell-depleted T cells, or T cells were the source of the cDNA or gDNA that made up the material.

Original processing notes: Amplifying reference gene primers gave estimates of nucleated cell counts. This table comes from immunoSEQ multiplex PCR, and its TCRdb copy is limited to in-frame clones, with some not included. For V, J and clone size, that table is used; D and trimming come from the DNA. The sample has around 200,000 clones, approximately 91% seen once. Sequences were obtained from peripheral blood. The receptor was derived from a man between 18 and 29 years old with active or convalescent COVID-19.

This CDR3 reads CASSPPSTGTYEQYF. Here the CDR3 DNA reads TGTGCCAGCTCACCACCCTCGACAGGGACCTACGAGCAGTACTTC. V gene TRBV18 combines with J gene TRBJ2-7, with 7 bases matching TRBD1. Per germline, CDR1 KGHSH and CDR2 LQKENI. V shed 0 bases and J 2 bases; nucleotides not matched to a gene: 4. The CDR3 runs to 15 residues.